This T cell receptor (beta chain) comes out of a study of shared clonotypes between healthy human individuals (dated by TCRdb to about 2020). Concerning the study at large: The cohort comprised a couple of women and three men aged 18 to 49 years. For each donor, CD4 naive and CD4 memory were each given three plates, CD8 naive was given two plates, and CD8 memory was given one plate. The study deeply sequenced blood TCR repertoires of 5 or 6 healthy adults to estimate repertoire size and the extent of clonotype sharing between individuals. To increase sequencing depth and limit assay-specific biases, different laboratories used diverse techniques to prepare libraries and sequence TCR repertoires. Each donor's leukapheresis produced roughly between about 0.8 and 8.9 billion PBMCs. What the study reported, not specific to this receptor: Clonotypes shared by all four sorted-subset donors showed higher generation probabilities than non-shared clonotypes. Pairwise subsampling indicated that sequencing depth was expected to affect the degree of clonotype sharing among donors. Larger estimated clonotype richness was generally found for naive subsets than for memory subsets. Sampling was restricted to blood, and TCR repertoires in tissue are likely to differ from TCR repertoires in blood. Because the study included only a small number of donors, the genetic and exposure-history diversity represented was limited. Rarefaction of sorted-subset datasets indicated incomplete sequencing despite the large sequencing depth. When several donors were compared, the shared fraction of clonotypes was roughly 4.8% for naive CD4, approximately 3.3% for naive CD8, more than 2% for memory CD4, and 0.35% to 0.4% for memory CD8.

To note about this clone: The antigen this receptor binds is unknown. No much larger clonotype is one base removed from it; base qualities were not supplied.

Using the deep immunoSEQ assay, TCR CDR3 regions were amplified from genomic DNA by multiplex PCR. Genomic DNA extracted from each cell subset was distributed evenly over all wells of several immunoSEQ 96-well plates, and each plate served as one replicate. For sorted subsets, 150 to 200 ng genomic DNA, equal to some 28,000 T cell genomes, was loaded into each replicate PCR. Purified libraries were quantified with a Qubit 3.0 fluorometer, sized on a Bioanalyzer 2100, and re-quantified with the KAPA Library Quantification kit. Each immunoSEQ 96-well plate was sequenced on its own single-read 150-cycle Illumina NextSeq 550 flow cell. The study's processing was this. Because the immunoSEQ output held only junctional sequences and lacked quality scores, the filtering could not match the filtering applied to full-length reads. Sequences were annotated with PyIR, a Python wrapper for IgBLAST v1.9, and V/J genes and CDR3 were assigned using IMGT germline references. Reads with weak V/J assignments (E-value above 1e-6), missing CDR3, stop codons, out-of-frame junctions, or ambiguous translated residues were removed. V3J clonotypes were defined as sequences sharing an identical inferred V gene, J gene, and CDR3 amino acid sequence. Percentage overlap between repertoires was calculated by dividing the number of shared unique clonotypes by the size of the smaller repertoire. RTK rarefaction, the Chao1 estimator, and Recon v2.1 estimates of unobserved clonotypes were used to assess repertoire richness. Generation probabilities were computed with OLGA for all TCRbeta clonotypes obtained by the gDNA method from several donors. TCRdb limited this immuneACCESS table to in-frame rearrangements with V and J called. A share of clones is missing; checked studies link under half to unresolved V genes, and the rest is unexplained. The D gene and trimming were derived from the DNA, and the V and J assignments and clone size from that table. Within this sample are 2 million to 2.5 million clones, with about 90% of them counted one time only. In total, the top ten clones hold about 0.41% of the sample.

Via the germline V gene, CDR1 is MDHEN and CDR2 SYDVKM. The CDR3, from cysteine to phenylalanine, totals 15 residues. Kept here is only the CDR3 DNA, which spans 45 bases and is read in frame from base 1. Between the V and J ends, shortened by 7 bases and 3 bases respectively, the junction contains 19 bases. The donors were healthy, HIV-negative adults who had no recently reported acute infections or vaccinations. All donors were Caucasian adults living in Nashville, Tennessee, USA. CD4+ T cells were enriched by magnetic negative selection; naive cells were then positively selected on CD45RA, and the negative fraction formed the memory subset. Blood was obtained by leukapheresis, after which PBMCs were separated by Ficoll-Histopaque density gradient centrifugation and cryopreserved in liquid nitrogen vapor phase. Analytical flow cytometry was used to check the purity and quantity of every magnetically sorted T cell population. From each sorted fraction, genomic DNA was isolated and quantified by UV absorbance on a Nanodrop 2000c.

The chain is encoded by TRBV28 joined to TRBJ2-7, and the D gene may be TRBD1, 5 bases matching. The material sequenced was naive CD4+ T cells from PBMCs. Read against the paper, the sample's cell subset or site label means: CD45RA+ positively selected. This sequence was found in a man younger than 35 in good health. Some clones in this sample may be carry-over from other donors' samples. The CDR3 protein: CASTPRALRLYEQYF. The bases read TGTGCCAGCACCCCCAGGGCTCTCCGGCTCTACGAGCAGTACTTC.